Each of the 17 T cell receptor beta chains below was sequenced from the same sample in a study of Graves' ophthalmopathy and Graves' hyperthyroidism listed by TCRdb under 2018. Sequencing relied on an Illumina HiSeq 2000. For repertoire sequencing, TCR beta CDR3 regions were amplified from RNA transcripts. The first round was an RT-PCR using HTBI primers with the Qiagen OneStep RT-PCR kit, and this first round was followed by a second-round multiplex PCR, then size selection and purification. TCRdb passed the public sequencing reads through fastp at Q25 and MiXCR, retaining productive beta sequences. Here each entry gathers all rows of one CDR3 protein and keeps the most common genes and DNA. A total of fewer than 350,000 distinct CDR3 sequences appear in this sample, 17% of them only once. Of the sample, over 9% falls within the top ten clones. Material: peripheral blood. The receptor set was obtained from an adult man with Graves' ophthalmopathy.

V usage is TRBV30 and J usage is TRBJ1-2; D unresolved. Germline V gene sequence: CDR1 GTSNPN, CDR2 SVGIG (reference sequence). Trimming cost V 7 bases and J 7 bases, with 19 bases left between them. CDR3 length: 13 residues. CDR3 nucleotide sequence: TGTGCCTCTCCTTCCCGGGAGACGGGTGGCTACACCTTC. Protein sequence: CASPSRETGGYTF.

V is TRBV27 and J is TRBJ2-4, with 10 bases that match TRBD2. The ends lost 3 bases at V and 8 bases at J; junction bases unmatched: 4. This CDR3 contains 14 residues. CDR1 is MNHEY and CDR2 is SMNVEV in the germline V gene (reference sequence). CDR3: CASSLSGRADIQYF. The CDR3 DNA is TGTGCCAGCAGTTTGAGCGGGAGGGCGGACATTCAGTACTTC.

Many counts were recorded for this clonotype. The DNA for the CDR3 is TGTGCCAGCAGCCCCAATGACGGCCGATATAGCAATCAGCCCCAGCATTTT. Protein sequence: CASSPNDGRYSNQPQHF. The chain uses TRBV6-2 or TRBV6-3 and TRBJ1-5; D is unclear. CDR1 is MNHEY, CDR2 SVGEGT, per germline. Deletions cut 6 bases from V and 0 bases from J, with 18 bases between. The CDR3 extends over 17 amino acids.

This clonotype was observed at least ten times. This chain connects TRBV11-1 to TRBJ2-7; 8 positions match TRBD2. The V gene end was trimmed by 3 bases and the J gene end by 3 bases; junction bases not matched to a gene: 4. CDR1 SGHAT and CDR2 FQDESV come from the germline V gene (reference sequence). The CDR3 sequence is 14 residues long. The CDR3 sequence: CASSFSLAGYEQYF. CDR3 bases: TGTGCCAGCAGCTTTTCGCTAGCGGGCTACGAGCAGTACTTC.

This clonotype was counted between two and nine times. The chain couples TRBV6-1 to TRBJ1-5; 11 bases fit TRBD1. V was clipped by 5 bases and J by 3 bases; unmatched bases: 3. This CDR3 contains 15 residues. Germline CDR1 MNHNS, CDR2 SASEGT. The CDR3 sequence is CASSPGQGANQPQHF. The CDR3 region has the DNA TGTGCCAGCAGTCCCGGACAGGGGGCCAATCAGCCCCAGCATTTT.

This clonotype was seen ten or more times. This chain connects TRBV2 to TRBJ1-2, with D unclear. Germline values: CDR1 SNHLY, CDR2 FYNNEI. CDR3 length: 14 residues. V shed 0 bases and J shed 4 bases, with 9 bases lying between them. The CDR3 protein is CASSEALWGYGYTF. CDR3 coding DNA: TGTGCCAGCAGTGAAGCGCTTTGGGGCTATGGCTACACCTTC.

This clonotype was picked up many times. The genes are TRBV7-8 and TRBJ1-5, with D maybe TRBD1 (6 bases). Germline assignment: CDR1 SGHVS and CDR2 FQNEAQ. CDR3 length: 15 amino acids. V lost 1 base, J lost 2 bases, and 9 bases lay in between. In DNA, the CDR3 is TGTGCCAGCAGCTTAGGGGGGGCTGGCAATCAGCCCCAGCATTTT. Translating gives CASSLGGAGNQPQHF.

There are many counts of this clonotype. The V gene is TRBV30, the J gene TRBJ2-5; 8 bases align to TRBD2. V shed 5 bases, J shed 4 bases, and the junction held 3 bases outside the gene matches. Germline V gene sequence: CDR1 GTSNPN, CDR2 SVGIG (reference sequence). The CDR3 extends over 12 amino acids. The DNA of the CDR3 is TGTGCCTGGGGTGGACTAGCAGAGACCCAGTACTTC. Amino acids: CAWGGLAETQYF.

The chain has TRBV12-3 or TRBV12-4 and TRBJ1-1; the D is unclear. CDR3 size: 15 residues. V shed 1 base and J shed 3 bases, with 12 bases lying between them. In DNA form, the CDR3 reads TGTGCCAGCAGTTTAGACGGGTTATTGGACACTGAAGCTTTCTTT. Translation: CASSLDGLLDTEAFF.

This clonotype appeared many times. This chain uses TRBV11-2 with TRBJ1-1; D is uncertain. Germline V CDR1 and CDR2: SGHAT, FQNNGV. V was clipped by 1 base and J by 7 bases, with 7 bases between them. This CDR3 has 12 amino acids. The CDR3: CASSLAAGEAFF. The CDR3 DNA is TGTGCCAGCAGCTTAGCCGCAGGTGAAGCTTTCTTT.

This clonotype was found many times. The rearrangement links TRBV6-5 to TRBJ1-1; 7 positions match TRBD1. This CDR3 spans 14 amino acids. From germline, CDR1 is MNHEY and CDR2 SVGAGI. V was clipped by 0 bases and J by 4 bases; unmatched bases: 2. CDR3 DNA sequence: TGTGCCAGCAGTTACTCCGCAGGGGGCACTGAAGCTTTCTTT. It is translated as CASSYSAGGTEAFF.

This clonotype was seen more than once but under ten times. The chain links TRBV27 to TRBJ2-7; TRBD2 agrees at 13 bases. Germline V gives CDR1 MNHEY, CDR2 SMNVEV (reference sequence). This CDR3 region has 15 residues. The V and J ends lost 5 bases and 4 bases, in that order; junction bases with no gene match: 5. CDR3 nucleotide sequence: TGTGCCAGCAGTCTCGGGACTAGCGGGATATACGAGCAGTACTTC. Translating it yields CASSLGTSGIYEQYF.

This clonotype has ten or more counts. The V and J genes are TRBV2 and TRBJ1-1; D call uncertain. This CDR3 comprises 11 residues. The ends were cut back, 7 bases at V and 7 bases at J, with 10 bases in the middle. Germline V gene lookup returns CDR1 SNHLY and CDR2 FYNNEI. CDR3 nucleotide sequence: TGTGCCAGCACCGAAGGCGTTGAAGCTTTCTTT. Translating gives CASTEGVEAFF.

This clonotype has at least ten counts. The rearrangement links TRBV20-1 to TRBJ1-5; the D gene is possibly TRBD1 (5 bases). CDR1 and CDR2 (germline): DFQATT, SNEGSKA (reference sequence). Trimming removed 0 bases from V and 7 bases from J, with 13 bases in between. The CDR3 is made up of 14 amino acids. The CDR3 protein is CSAREGGVGQPQHF. CDR3 sequence (DNA): TGCAGTGCTAGAGAGGGAGGGGTAGGACAGCCCCAGCATTTT.

This clonotype was observed many times. This chain uses TRBV20-1 with TRBJ2-5, with 12 bases matching TRBD2. Germline V lookup: CDR1 DFQATT, CDR2 SNEGSKA (reference sequence). The J segment lost 5 bases and the V segment lost 5 bases, leaving 15 bases of the junction unmatched. This CDR3 is built from 17 residues. The CDR3 region has the DNA TGCAGTGCTCCCGGGACTAGCGGGCCCCCGGGGCGGGAGACCCAGTACTTC. Protein sequence: CSAPGTSGPPGRETQYF.

The rearrangement uses TRBV19 and TRBJ2-5; D is possibly TRBD1 or TRBD2 (5 bases each). CDR3 size: 15 residues. Germline CDR1 LNHDA, CDR2 SQIVND (reference sequence). V shed 1 base and J shed 2 bases, with 11 bases lying between them. The CDR3 spells CASSIAGGGQETQYF. In nucleotides, the CDR3 is TGTGCCAGTAGTATAGCCGGTGGGGGACAAGAGACCCAGTACTTC. Together with reference TRBV19 and TRBJ2-5, the CDR3 gives the full variable domain: DGGITQSPKYLFRKEGQNVTLSCEQNLNHDAMYWYRQDPGQGLRLIYYSQIVNDFQKGDIAEGYSVSREKKESFPLTVTSAQKNPTAFYLCASSIAGGGQETQYFGPGTRLLVL.

This clonotype was observed many times. This chain links TRBV3-1 with TRBJ2-7; the D gene is possibly TRBD1 (6 bases). Germline lookup yields CDR1 LGHDT and CDR2 YNNKEL (reference sequence). The CDR3 length is 15 residues. V lost 4 bases and J lost 2, with 15 bases in between. The CDR3 coding sequence is TGTGCCAGCAGCCCGCATGGTCAGGGGCCCTACGAGCAGTACTTC. Its translation: CASSPHGQGPYEQYF.